Presented here are 30 T cell receptor beta chains from one specimen sequenced in a study of T cells in Graves' hyperthyroidism and ophthalmopathy. RNA transcripts were the template for amplifying TCR beta CDR3 regions. HTBI primers were used for first-round RT-PCR of the TCR CDR3. TCRdb redid the calling of the multiplex PCR reads with MiXCR, one entry per CDR3 protein. The profile covers about 480,000 distinct CDR3 sequences, with approximately 15% appearing a single time and around 17% taken by the ten largest. Sequenced material: blood. These receptors all stem from a woman aged 18-35 years with Graves' hyperthyroidism.

In its sample, this clonotype was seen a few times. J is TRBJ1-2 and V is TRBV19; no clear D. V was pared by 6 bases and J by 5 bases, with 16 bases between. The CDR3 loop spans 14 amino acids. Germline-derived CDR1 and CDR2 are LNHDA and SQIVND (reference sequence). The CDR3 protein is CASSTRVQPYGYTF. As DNA, the CDR3 is TGTGCCAGTAGCACCCGGGTGCAGCCGTATGGCTACACCTTC.

The sample holds many counts of this clonotype. The chain recombines TRBV2 with TRBJ2-3; D uncertain. V dropped 4 bases and J dropped 0 bases, with 11 bases sitting between them. Germline V CDR1 and CDR2: SNHLY, FYNNEI. This CDR3 contains 15 residues. Here the CDR3 reads CASSGVATSTDTQYF. CDR3 DNA: TGTGCCAGCAGTGGAGTCGCGACGAGCACAGATACGCAGTATTTT.

In its sample, this clonotype was seen many times. The chain uses TRBV11-2 and TRBJ2-7; 7 nucleotides match TRBD2. CDR1 and CDR2 (germline): SGHAT, FQNNGV. The J segment lost 5 bases and the V segment lost 7 bases, leaving 5 bases of the junction unmatched. The CDR3 is 12 residues long. The CDR3 DNA reads TGTGCCAGCAATCTGGCGGGAGACGAGCAGTACTTC. It codes for CASNLAGDEQYF.

The V gene is TRBV6-2 or TRBV6-3, the J gene TRBJ1-1; 7 nucleotides align to TRBD1. V shed 0 bases and J 5 bases; nucleotides not matched to a gene: 3. CDR1 and CDR2 from the germline V gene are MNHEY and SVGEGT. This CDR3 has 14 amino acids. The CDR3 loop reads CASSYSTGVTEAFF. The CDR3 DNA reads TGTGCCAGCAGTTACTCCACAGGGGTGACTGAAGCTTTCTTT.

The chain links TRBV7-9 to TRBJ2-2; 15 nucleotides agree with TRBD2. After removal of 5 bases from V and 4 bases from J, the junction contained 8 bases not matched to a gene. The germline V gene has CDR1 SEHNR and CDR2 FQNEAQ (reference sequence). This CDR3 has 18 residues. CDR3 coding DNA: TGTGCCAGCAGCAAAACGGGACTAGCGGGAGGTGGCACCGGGGAGCTGTTTTTT. Translating gives CASSKTGLAGGGTGELFF.

This clonotype was counted at least ten times. The CDR3 loop is CASGFGGTMQETQYF. CDR3 DNA: TGTGCTAGTGGTTTCGGAGGGACAATGCAAGAGACCCAGTACTTC. This chain links TRBV12-5 with TRBJ2-5, with D perhaps being TRBD1 or TRBD2 (6 bases each). Trimming removed 3 bases from V and 2 bases from J, with 13 bases in between. The CDR3 totals 15 residues. Germline V lookup: CDR1 LGHNT, CDR2 FRNRAP. Drawing the rest from reference TRBV12-5 and TRBJ2-5, the complete variable domain is DARVTQTPRHKVTEMGQEVTMRCQPILGHNTVFWYRQTMMQGLELLAYFRNRAPLDDSGMPKDRFSAEMPDATLATLKIQPSEPRDSAVYFCASGFGGTMQETQYFGPGTRLLVL.

In its sample, this clonotype was seen many times. V gene TRBV5-1 combines with J gene TRBJ2-1; the D gene is possibly TRBD2 (6 bases). V lost 4 bases, J lost 9 bases, and 14 bases lay in between. CDR1 is SGHRS, CDR2 YFSETQ, per germline. The CDR3 has 13 residues. CDR3 protein: CASSAGGESEQFF. The CDR3 DNA reads TGCGCCAGCAGCGCCGGGGGTGAGAGTGAGCAGTTCTTC.

This clonotype was recorded once. A read error may account for a junction end that differs from germline. The rearrangement uses TRBV20-1 and TRBJ1-1; D gene unclear. This CDR3 has 12 amino acids. Germline CDR1 and CDR2: DFQATT and SNEGSKA (reference sequence). The CDR3: CSARDVNTGAFF. Here the CDR3 DNA reads TGCAGTGCTAGAGATGTGAACACTGGAGCTTTCTTT.

This clonotype was detected many times. The chain has TRBV2 and TRBJ2-3, with 8 bases aligning to TRBD2. After removal of 6 bases from V and 3 bases from J, the junction contained 5 bases not matched to a gene. Germline CDR1 reads SNHLY; CDR2 reads FYNNEI. The CDR3 contains 14 residues. The CDR3 region has the DNA TGTGCCAGCAGCCCGGGACTAGGTACAGATACGCAGTATTTT. It specifies CASSPGLGTDTQYF.

Many counts were recorded for this clonotype. This chain connects TRBV3-1 to TRBJ1-1; no clear D gene. V was cut by 1 base and J by 0 bases, with 12 bases left in between. This CDR3 spans 16 amino acids. The germline V gene has CDR1 LGHDT and CDR2 YNNKEL (reference sequence). Here the CDR3 DNA reads TGTGCCAGCAGCCAAGGTGGGAGTTTCGTGAACACTGAAGCTTTCTTT. It specifies CASSQGGSFVNTEAFF.

This clonotype was detected only a few times. The genes are TRBV7-3 and TRBJ2-3; no firm D call. The germline CDR1 and CDR2 sequences are SGHTA and FQGTGA. This CDR3 spans 15 amino acids. Trimming removed 5 bases from V and 4 bases from J, with 16 bases in between. CDR3 residues: CASSPRSVNPDTQYF. CDR3 DNA: TGTGCCAGCAGCCCGAGGTCAGTCAACCCAGATACGCAGTATTTT.

This clonotype was seen ten or more times. J is TRBJ1-2 and V is TRBV27; D perhaps matches TRBD1 (5 bases). The germline V and J ends were trimmed by 5 bases and 3 bases, with 13 bases remaining between them. Germline CDR1 is MNHEY and CDR2 is SMNVEV (reference sequence). The CDR3 sequence is 14 residues long. The CDR3 nucleotides are TGTGCCAGCAGTAAGACAGACCCTTACTATGGCTACACCTTC. This sequence encodes CASSKTDPYYGYTF.

J is TRBJ1-6 and V is TRBV5-5, with D maybe TRBD1 (5 bases). V lost 2 bases to trimming and J lost 8 bases, with 11 bases between them. The CDR3 loop spans 14 amino acids. Looked up from germline, CDR1 is SGHKS and CDR2 is YYEKEE (reference sequence). The CDR3 nucleotides are TGTGCCAGCAGCTTCGGTGACAGTTATTCACCCCTCCACTTT. Protein sequence: CASSFGDSYSPLHF.

The V call is TRBV11-1, the J call TRBJ1-3; D is perhaps TRBD1 (5 bases). V shed 7 bases and J shed 6 bases, with 16 bases lying between them. Per germline, CDR1 SGHAT and CDR2 FQDESV (reference sequence). The length of the CDR3 is 14 residues. The CDR3 sequence: CASISSREENTIYF. The CDR3 DNA reads as TGTGCCAGCATCTCCAGCAGGGAAGAAAACACCATATATTTT.

This clonotype was detected many times. The chain carries TRBV27 and TRBJ2-5; a weak D match, TRBD2 (5 bases). The germline CDR1 and CDR2 sequences are MNHEY and SMNVEV (reference sequence). This CDR3 spans 13 amino acids. V was shortened by 4 bases and J by 4 bases, with 10 bases between the two germline ends. In DNA form, the CDR3 reads TGTGCCAGCAGTTATAAGGCGGGAGAGACCCAGTACTTC. It specifies CASSYKAGETQYF.

The sample holds many counts of this clonotype. The rearrangement links TRBV11-3 to TRBJ1-1, with TRBD1 as a possible D gene (5 bases). The V gene's germline CDR1 is SGHNT and CDR2 YENEEA. The CDR3 is 13 residues long. V lost 5 bases and J 2 bases, leaving 9 bases between the germline ends. Written as DNA, the CDR3 is TGTGCCAGCAGCGGTGGACATAACACTGAAGCTTTCTTT. Translation: CASSGGHNTEAFF. Based on the CDR3 plus reference TRBV11-3 and TRBJ1-1, the full variable domain is EAGVVQSPRYKIIEKKQPVAFWCNPISGHNTLYWYLQNLGQGPELLIRYENEEAVDDSQLPKDRFSAERLKGVDSTLKIQPAELGDSAVYLCASSGGHNTEAFFGQGTRLTVV.

This chain joins TRBV20-1 and TRBJ2-1; TRBD2 aligns across 7 bases. The V gene end was trimmed by 0 bases and the J gene end by 2 bases; junction bases not matched to a gene: 7. Germline assignment: CDR1 DFQATT and CDR2 SNEGSKA (reference sequence). The CDR3 is made up of 16 amino acids. The CDR3 DNA sequence: TGCAGTGCTAGAGATCTTCTAGCGGAGGCCTACAATGAGCAGTTCTTC. This translates into CSARDLLAEAYNEQFF.

This clonotype was detected many times. This chain connects TRBV30 to TRBJ2-2; TRBD1 agrees at 8 bases. There are 13 residues in the CDR3. Germline CDR1 is GTSNPN and CDR2 is SVGIG (reference sequence). With 3 bases clipped from V and 7 bases from J, the junction kept 4 bases outside the gene matches. The CDR3 sequence: CAWRTGDIGELFF. The CDR3 DNA sequence: TGTGCCTGGAGGACAGGGGATATCGGGGAGCTGTTTTTT. The full variable domain, completed using reference TRBV30 and TRBJ2-2, is SQTIHQWPATLVQPVGSPLSLECTVEGTSNPNLYWYRQAAGRGLQLLFYSVGIGQISSEVPQNLSASRPQDRQFILSSKKLLLSDSGFYLCAWRTGDIGELFFGEGSRLTVL.

This clonotype was observed many times. The V call is TRBV10-2, the J call TRBJ2-1; 7 bases map to TRBD1. CDR3 length equals 17 residues. Germline V lookup: CDR1 WSHSY, CDR2 SAAADI. V trimming: 2 bases; J trimming: 5 bases; junction bases outside the gene matches: 12. CDR3 nucleotides: TGCGCCAGCAGTGAGCCCAACCCACGGACAGGAAACAATGAGCAGTTCTTC. It translates to CASSEPNPRTGNNEQFF.

This clonotype has only a few counts. This chain uses TRBV18 with TRBJ2-7; 7 positions match TRBD1. This CDR3 region has 12 residues. Germline-derived CDR1 and CDR2 are KGHSH and LQKENI. V dropped 3 bases and J dropped 6; count of bases not matched to a gene: 2. Here the CDR3 DNA reads TGTGCCAGCTCACCGGACAGGACCGAGCAGTACTTC. This codes for CASSPDRTEQYF.

This clonotype has a count of ten or more. This sequence joins TRBV25-1 and TRBJ2-3; 7 bases are a match to TRBD2. The CDR3 length is 14 residues. Germline assignment: CDR1 MGHDK and CDR2 SYGVNS. Trimming cost V 11 bases and J 0 bases; bases outside gene matches: 8. The CDR3 DNA sequence: TGTGCCTCAAGGGAGGGGACTAGCACAGATACGCAGTATTTT. It specifies CASREGTSTDTQYF.

This clonotype was counted many times. This chain uses TRBV19 with TRBJ1-1, with D possibly TRBD1 on 6 matching bases. Germline V gene lookup returns CDR1 LNHDA and CDR2 SQIVND (reference sequence). The CDR3 has 12 amino acids. V was pared by 8 bases and J by 1 base, with 8 bases between. CDR3: CASLDRNTEAFF. DNA for the CDR3: TGTGCCAGTTTGGACAGGAACACTGAAGCTTTCTTT.

This clonotype was observed a single time. The rearrangement joins TRBV30 to TRBJ2-4; D remains unclear. Per the germline V gene, CDR1 is GTSNPN and CDR2 is SVGIG (reference sequence). This CDR3 is built from 14 residues. V gave up 0 bases and J gave up 0 bases, with 6 bases separating them. CDR3: CAWSVGIAKNIQYF. Here the CDR3 DNA reads TGTGCCTGGAGTGTTGGTATAGCCAAAAACATTCAGTACTTC.

This clonotype was seen ten or more times. The V call is TRBV25-1, the J call TRBJ1-2, with D possibly being TRBD1 (6 bases). From germline, CDR1 is MGHDK and CDR2 SYGVNS. V was clipped by 1 base and J by 0 bases, with 12 bases between them. This CDR3 is built from 16 residues. In DNA form, the CDR3 reads TGTGCCAGCAGTGAATCTGGGGGCCTAGCTAACTATGGCTACACCTTC. This gives the protein CASSESGGLANYGYTF.

V and J are TRBV29-1 and TRBJ1-2; tentatively, D is TRBD1 (5 bases). V lost 5 bases, J lost 4 bases, and 17 bases lay in between. Per germline, CDR1 SQVTM and CDR2 ANQGSEA. The CDR3 sequence is 14 residues long. CDR3 residues: CSVSPRAGTYGYTF. Here the CDR3 DNA reads TGCAGCGTTTCGCCCCGGGCGGGGACCTATGGCTACACCTTC.

In this sample, this clonotype turned up many times. The chain uses TRBV2 and TRBJ2-7; D is uncertain. Germline lookup yields CDR1 SNHLY and CDR2 FYNNEI. The CDR3 loop spans 15 amino acids. The V end lost 7 bases, the J end lost 5 bases, and 21 bases lay between the germline ends. Here the CDR3 DNA reads TGTGCCAGCAAACGGTCCACCAAAAGGGTCGACGAGCAGTACTTC. Protein product: CASKRSTKRVDEQYF.

Comment on this clonotype: A much larger clone lies a single base off, so this may be a read error. This chain joins TRBV7-9 and TRBJ1-5, with D perhaps matching TRBD1 (6 bases). V was trimmed by 4 bases and J by 5 bases, leaving 18 bases between them. CDR1 is SEHNR, CDR2 FQNEAQ, per germline (reference sequence). This CDR3 has 16 amino acids. In nucleotides, the CDR3 is TGTGCCAGCAGCTCTTCCCGACGGGGGGCACATCAGCCCCAGCATTTT. Translation gives CASSSSRRGAHQPQHF.

This clonotype was seen ten or more times. The chain carries TRBV28 and TRBJ2-5; D unresolved. Germline loops: CDR1 MDHEN, CDR2 SYDVKM. The CDR3 runs 17 residues. Trimming cost V 7 bases and J 3 bases, with 24 bases left between them. The CDR3 sequence: CASKGAPIAALKETQYF. CDR3 DNA sequence: TGTGCCAGCAAAGGTGCTCCCATTGCGGCACTAAAAGAGACCCAGTACTTC.

This chain joins TRBV12-3 or TRBV12-4 and TRBJ1-4; 11 nucleotides line up with TRBD1. The CDR3 contains 15 residues. J was trimmed by 7 bases and V by 6 bases; bases with no gene match: 7. CDR3 region: CASSMDRGPSEKLFF. The CDR3 nucleotides read TGTGCCAGCAGCATGGACAGGGGGCCGTCTGAAAAACTGTTTTTT.

This clonotype was detected many times. The rearrangement uses TRBV12-5 and TRBJ2-7; unclear D gene. V was cut by 5 bases and J by 6 bases, with 11 bases left in between. This CDR3 is 12 amino acids long. Germline V CDR1 and CDR2: LGHNT, FRNRAP. The chain's CDR3 is CASGLGRIEQYF. DNA of the CDR3: TGTGCTAGTGGTCTAGGACGGATCGAGCAGTACTTC.